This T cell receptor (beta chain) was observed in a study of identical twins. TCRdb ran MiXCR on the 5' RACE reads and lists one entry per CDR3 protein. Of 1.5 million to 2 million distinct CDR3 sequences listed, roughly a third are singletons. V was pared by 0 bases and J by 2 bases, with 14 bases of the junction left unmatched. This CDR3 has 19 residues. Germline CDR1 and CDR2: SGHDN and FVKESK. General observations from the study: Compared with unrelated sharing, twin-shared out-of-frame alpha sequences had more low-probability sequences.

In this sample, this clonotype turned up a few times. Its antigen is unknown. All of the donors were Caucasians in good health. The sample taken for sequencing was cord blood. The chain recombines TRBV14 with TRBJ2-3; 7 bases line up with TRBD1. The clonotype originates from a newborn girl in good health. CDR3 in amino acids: CASSQESLRDSFSTDTQYF. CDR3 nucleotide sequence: TGTGCCAGCAGCCAAGAGTCCTTAAGGGACAGTTTCTCCACAGATACGCAGTATTTT. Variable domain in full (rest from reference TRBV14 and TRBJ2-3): EAGVTQFPSHSVIEKGQTVTLRCDPISGHDNLYWYRRVMGKEIKFLLHFVKESKQDESGMPNNRFLAERTGGTYSTLKVQPAELEDSGVYFCASSQESLRDSFSTDTQYFGPGTRLTVL.